A selection of T cell receptor beta chains follows, all from one sample in a study of identical twins. MiXCR, run by TCRdb on the 5' RACE reads, gives a single entry per CDR3 protein. The table includes around 650,000 distinct CDR3 sequences, about 7.6% detected once. Another study also made use of these data, one on yellow fever vaccine responses in identical twins.

Material for sequencing was PBMCs. These receptor sequences come from a woman aged 18-29 years in good health. The CDR3 runs from the conserved cysteine through the conserved F or W. The D gene is left open where the match is weak. A row's size may be missing; if present it is once, few, many or a size class.

len,j_gene,d_gene,v_gene,abundance,CDR3aa,CDR3nt
14,TRBJ1-2,.,TRBV18,few,CASSPGRINYGYTF,TGTGCCAGCTCACCAGGGAGGATAAACTATGGCTACACCTTC
11,TRBJ2-5,.,TRBV10-3,.,CAVGGEETQYF,TGTGCCGTCGGGGGTGAAGAGACCCAGTACTTC
12,TRBJ2-3,.,TRBV29-1,.,CSGGIGADTQYF,TGCAGCGGAGGGATTGGGGCAGATACGCAGTATTTT
17,TRBJ2-2,.,TRBV29-1,few,CSVSRWNGGSNTGELFF,TGCAGCGTTAGCCGATGGAATGGCGGGTCTAACACCGGGGAGCTGTTTTTT
14,TRBJ1-5,TRBD1,TRBV20-1,few,CSATPGGGNQPQHF,TGCAGTGCCACCCCAGGGGGTGGCAATCAGCCCCAGCATTTT
13,TRBJ1-1,TRBD1,TRBV7-9,.,CASSSTGANEAFF,TGTGCCAGCAGCTCGACAGGGGCCAATGAAGCTTTCTTT
16,TRBJ2-1,TRBD2,TRBV27,.,CASSWLTSGGYNEQFF,TGTGCCAGCAGTTGGCTGACTAGCGGGGGCTACAATGAGCAGTTCTTC
17,TRBJ2-1,TRBD2,TRBV3-1,many,CASSQPPGASGYNEQFF,TGTGCCAGCAGCCAACCCCCCGGGGCTAGCGGCTACAATGAGCAGTTCTTC
16,TRBJ2-3,TRBD2,TRBV5-1,few,CASSARTSGGADTQYF,TGCGCCAGCAGCGCGAGGACTAGCGGGGGGGCGGATACGCAGTATTTT
16,TRBJ2-1,TRBD1,TRBV2,.,CASTFIDRGSYNEQFF,TGTGCCAGCACCTTTATTGACAGGGGCTCCTACAATGAGCAGTTCTTC
13,TRBJ2-3,.,TRBV13,.,CASSSPSSDTQYF,TGTGCCAGCAGCTCGCCTAGCTCAGATACGCAGTATTTT
12,TRBJ2-5,.,TRBV29-1,many,CSVVVSTEAQYF,TGCAGCGTTGTGGTCTCAACCGAGGCCCAGTACTTC
14,TRBJ1-1,.,TRBV5-1,many,CASSLAGGNTEAFF,TGTGCCAGCAGCTTAGCCGGGGGGAACACTGAAGCTTTCTTT